One sample yielded the 32 T cell receptor beta chains listed below, sequenced in a study of blood T cell repertoires in COVID-19 (dated by TCRdb to 2020 to 2022). Receptor amplification or capture employed the immunoSEQ multiplex PCR assay. TCRdb took over this immuneACCESS table, retaining in-frame rearrangements with V and J assigned. Such tables are incomplete; in checked studies, under half of the missing clones stem from an unresolved V gene, and the remainder is unexplained. The sample contains more than 70,000 clones, 65% to 90% of them found a single time. Roughly a sixth of the sample is held by the ten biggest clonotypes. Sequenced sample: peripheral blood. All receptors come from a woman over 75 with acute or convalescent COVID-19.

The chain uses TRBV3-1 (or the pseudogene TRBV3-2) and TRBJ2-7; the D gene is possibly TRBD1 (5 bases). V shed 1 base and J shed 7 bases, with 11 bases lying between them. This CDR3 contains 13 residues. Germline V gene data show CDR1 as LGHDT and CDR2 as YNNKEL (reference sequence). The CDR3 DNA is TGTGCCAGCAGCCAAGTGGCAGGGCGAGAGCAGTACTTC. Its translation is CASSQVAGREQYF.

This chain uses TRBV7-9 with TRBJ2-7; 11 positions agree with TRBD2. Germline CDR1 is SEHNR and CDR2 is FQNEAQ (reference sequence). Losses at the gene ends were 1 base for V and 0 bases for J; bases not matched to a gene: 11. The CDR3 is 19 residues long. CDR3 region: CASSLVGLAGGPSSYEQYF. DNA of the CDR3: TGTGCCAGCAGCTTAGTCGGGCTAGCGGGGGGCCCAAGCTCCTACGAGCAGTACTTC.

CDR3 DNA sequence: TGTGCCAGTCTGACGAGGGGACAGCGCGAGCAGTACTTC. Translation gives CASLTRGQREQYF. The chain uses TRBV5-8 and TRBJ2-7; 7 nucleotides align to TRBD1. With V trimmed by 8 bases and J by 6 bases, 11 bases remained unmatched. The CDR3 sequence is 13 residues long. Germline-derived CDR1 and CDR2 are SGHTS and YDEGEE.

The chain combines TRBV12-3 or TRBV12-4 with TRBJ2-7; a possible D gene is TRBD1 (5 bases). With 3 bases removed from V and 1 base from J, the gap between germline ends came to 7 bases. There are 13 residues in the CDR3. The CDR3 reads CASSFRASYEQYF. The CDR3 nucleotides are TGTGCCAGCAGTTTCAGGGCTTCCTACGAGCAGTACTTC.

The rearrangement uses TRBV5-1 and TRBJ1-2; TRBD1 aligns across 7 bases. Germline lookup yields CDR1 SGHRS and CDR2 YFSETQ. This CDR3 has 13 residues. Germline trimming cut 4 bases from V and 6 bases from J; bases unmatched to any gene: 6. The CDR3 bases are TGCGCCAGCAGCCACGGGACAGATAATGGCTACACCTTC. This codes for CASSHGTDNGYTF.

This chain links TRBV6-5 with TRBJ1-1; TRBD1 matches 7 bases. The germline V gene has CDR1 MNHEY and CDR2 SVGAGI. The CDR3 runs to 15 residues. J was trimmed by 1 base and V by 6 bases; bases with no gene match: 8. CDR3 nucleotides: TGTGCCAGCAGAATTGACAGGGCCCAGAACACTGAAGCTTTCTTT. Protein product: CASRIDRAQNTEAFF.

The chain uses TRBV5-1 and TRBJ2-2; the D gene is possibly TRBD1 (6 bases). Trimming took 4 bases from V and 0 from J, leaving 13 bases between them. CDR1 SGHRS and CDR2 YFSETQ come from the germline V gene. The CDR3 runs 16 residues. In DNA form, the CDR3 reads TGCGCCAGCAGCATCCCGACAGGCGCGAACACCGGGGAGCTGTTTTTT. As protein: CASSIPTGANTGELFF.

The chain links TRBV7-2 to TRBJ2-7; 12 nucleotides agree with TRBD2. CDR1 is SGHTA and CDR2 is FQGNSA in the germline V gene. The J segment lost 7 bases and the V segment lost 5 bases, leaving 9 bases of the junction unmatched. CDR3 length equals 15 residues. The CDR3 sequence is CASSPPGLAGNEQYF. The DNA of the CDR3 is TGTGCCAGCAGCCCCCCAGGACTAGCGGGGAATGAGCAGTACTTC.

Here the CDR3 DNA reads TGTGCCAGCAGCTATTTCCGGGGACAGGGCCGCGAGCAGTACTTC. This codes for CASSYFRGQGREQYF. The V gene is TRBV7-2, the J gene TRBJ2-7, with TRBD1 matching 9 bases. The CDR3 length is 15 residues. Per the germline V gene, CDR1 is SGHTA and CDR2 is FQGNSA. V shed 4 bases, J shed 6 bases, and the junction held 10 bases outside the gene matches.

The chain recombines TRBV28 with TRBJ1-2; 8 nucleotides align to TRBD1. The germline CDR1 and CDR2 sequences are MDHEN and SYDVKM. This CDR3 comprises 15 residues. Losses at the gene ends were 2 bases for V and 4 bases for J; bases not matched to a gene: 6. The CDR3 coding sequence is TGTGCCAGCAGTTTAGAAGCAGGGGGCTTCTATGGCTACACCTTC. Translation gives CASSLEAGGFYGYTF.

This clone showed up just once. The V gene is TRBV2, the J gene TRBJ1-1; TRBD1 matches 10 bases. The CDR3 spans 14 residues. Trimming cost V 6 bases and J 7 bases; bases outside gene matches: 8. Germline loops: CDR1 SNHLY, CDR2 FYNNEI. This chain's CDR3 is CASSLDRGQVEAFF. DNA of the CDR3: TGTGCCAGCAGCTTAGACAGGGGGCAGGTTGAAGCTTTCTTT.

The chain has TRBV27 and TRBJ2-2, with 8 bases identical to TRBD2. CDR1 and CDR2 (germline): MNHEY, SMNVEV (reference sequence). This CDR3 is built from 17 residues. The junction had 9 bases not matched to a gene; V was cut back by 3 bases and J by 3 bases. Here the CDR3 DNA reads TGTGCCAGCAGTTTCCGGGGCGGGGGGCCTGACACCGGGGAGCTGTTTTTT. Residues: CASSFRGGGPDTGELFF.

The chain uses TRBV11-2 and TRBJ1-1; D gene unclear. Between the trimmed V and J ends, which lost 8 bases and 7 bases, there was a span of 11 bases. This CDR3 contains 11 residues. The V gene's germline CDR1 is SGHAT and CDR2 FQNNGV. The CDR3 DNA reads as TGTGCCAGCCGCTCCCGAGGTGAAGCTTTCTTT. Amino acids: CASRSRGEAFF.

This chain connects TRBV5-1 to TRBJ1-6; TRBD1 aligns across 9 bases. Unmatched junction bases numbered 8, after V lost 4 bases and J lost 9 bases. CDR1 SGHRS and CDR2 YFSETQ come from the germline V gene. The CDR3 runs to 15 residues. The CDR3 sequence is CASSAGGQGTSPLHF. The DNA for the CDR3 is TGCGCCAGCAGCGCCGGAGGACAGGGGACTTCACCCCTCCACTTT. The variable domain in full, with the rest retrieved from reference TRBV5-1 and TRBJ1-6, is KAGVTQTPRYLIKTRGQQVTLSCSPISGHRSVSWYQQTPGQGLQFLFEYFSETQRNKGNFPGRFSGRQFSNSRSEMNVSTLELGDSALYLCASSAGGQGTSPLHFGNGTRLTVT.

The rearrangement uses TRBV4-1 and TRBJ1-2; TRBD1 matches 11 bases. V lost 3 bases to trimming and J lost 4 bases; unmatched junction nucleotides: 4. This CDR3 is built from 15 residues. Looked up from germline, CDR1 is MGHRA and CDR2 is YSYEKL. CDR3 sequence (DNA): TGCGCCAGCAGCCAGGACAGGGGGCCTAGCTATGGCTACACCTTC. Translation: CASSQDRGPSYGYTF.

The chain carries TRBV2 and TRBJ1-2; D gene uncertain. The CDR3 contains 13 residues. V dropped 3 bases and J dropped 2 bases, with 7 bases sitting between them. The germline CDR1 and CDR2 sequences are SNHLY and FYNNEI. CDR3 sequence (DNA): TGTGCCAGCAGTGACGCAGGAAACTATGGCTACACCTTC. Its protein product is CASSDAGNYGYTF.

This rearrangement joins TRBV12-5 to TRBJ1-5; the D is unclear. Germline values: CDR1 LGHNT, CDR2 FRNRAP. CDR3 length: 13 amino acids. The V gene lost 7 bases and the J gene lost 7 bases, with 14 bases spanning the gap. The CDR3 DNA sequence: TGTGCTAGTGCCCGGGAGGTTAACCAGCCCCAGCATTTT. Its translation: CASAREVNQPQHF. Complete variable domain (other parts from reference TRBV12-5 and TRBJ1-5): DARVTQTPRHKVTEMGQEVTMRCQPILGHNTVFWYRQTMMQGLELLAYFRNRAPLDDSGMPKDRFSAEMPDATLATLKIQPSEPRDSAVYFCASAREVNQPQHFGDGTRLSIL.

The CDR3: CASGTSGAYEQYF. CDR3 in DNA: TGTGCCAGCGGGACTAGCGGGGCCTACGAGCAGTACTTC. The chain joins TRBV12-3 or TRBV12-4 to TRBJ2-7; 13 bases agree with TRBD2. V lost 8 bases to trimming and J lost 2 bases; unmatched junction nucleotides: 0. The CDR3 has 13 amino acids.

The V gene is TRBV9, the J gene TRBJ1-2, with D perhaps matching TRBD1 (6 bases). CDR1 is SGDLS and CDR2 is YYNGEE in the germline V gene. The CDR3 loop spans 14 amino acids. V lost 0 bases and J lost 7, with 13 bases in between. CDR3 sequence reads: CASSVDRVGTGYTF. CDR3 nucleotides: TGTGCCAGCAGCGTAGACAGGGTGGGAACTGGCTACACCTTC.

This chain joins TRBV5-1 and TRBJ1-1, with 7 bases matching TRBD1. The CDR3 totals 13 residues. Germline lookup yields CDR1 SGHRS and CDR2 YFSETQ. The junction had 7 bases not matched to a gene; V was cut back by 4 bases and J by 7 bases. CDR3: CASSPYRDSEAFF. CDR3 coding DNA: TGCGCCAGCAGCCCCTACCGGGACAGTGAAGCTTTCTTT.

The chain couples TRBV19 to TRBJ1-6; 9 bases match TRBD1. The V and J ends lost 10 bases and 9 bases, in that order; junction bases with no gene match: 7. Germline V lookup: CDR1 LNHDA, CDR2 SQIVND (reference sequence). The CDR3 covers 13 residues. CDR3 region: CATLRDRASPLHF. Written as DNA, the CDR3 is TGTGCCACCTTAAGGGACAGGGCTTCACCCCTCCACTTT. The complete variable domain, with remaining parts taken from reference TRBV19 and TRBJ1-6, reads DGGITQSPKYLFRKEGQNVTLSCEQNLNHDAMYWYRQDPGQGLRLIYYSQIVNDFQKGDIAEGYSVSREKKESFPLTVTSAQKNPTAFYLCATLRDRASPLHFGNGTRLTVT.

The V gene is TRBV24-1, the J gene TRBJ1-2; a weak D match, TRBD1 (5 bases). The germline V gene encodes CDR1 KGHDR and CDR2 SFDVKD. V was shortened by 3 bases and J by 3 bases, with 13 bases between the two germline ends. The CDR3 runs 15 residues. The CDR3 loop reads CATSDPGGVDYGYTF. As DNA, the CDR3 is TGTGCCACCAGTGATCCCGGGGGGGTCGACTATGGCTACACCTTC.

The chain links TRBV11-2 to TRBJ2-7, with 7 bases identical to TRBD1. The J segment lost 2 bases and the V segment lost 0 bases, leaving 4 bases of the junction unmatched. CDR1 SGHAT and CDR2 FQNNGV come from the germline V gene. The CDR3 loop spans 15 amino acids. The CDR3, as DNA: TGTGCCAGCAGCTTAGATGGCAGGGGGACCTACGAGCAGTACTTC. Translated, it gives CASSLDGRGTYEQYF.

The chain is built from TRBV3-1 (or the pseudogene TRBV3-2) and TRBJ2-7; 8 bases agree with TRBD2. V dropped 1 base and J dropped 3; count of bases not matched to a gene: 11. The CDR3 totals 17 residues. Germline V lookup: CDR1 LGHDT, CDR2 YNNKEL (reference sequence). This CDR3 reads CASSQAFVRGGNYEQYF. In DNA form, the CDR3 reads TGTGCCAGCAGCCAAGCGTTCGTCCGCGGGGGGAACTACGAGCAGTACTTC.

CDR3 residues: CATSDPGQGAHGYTF. The CDR3 region has the DNA TGTGCCACCAGTGATCCGGGACAGGGGGCGCATGGCTACACCTTC. The J gene is TRBJ1-2, the V gene TRBV24-1; 12 nucleotides align to TRBD1. The CDR3 has 15 residues. The germline CDR1 and CDR2 sequences are KGHDR and SFDVKD. After removal of 3 bases from V and 6 bases from J, the junction contained 4 bases not matched to a gene.

The chain is built from TRBV30 and TRBJ1-4, with D possibly TRBD1 on 5 matching bases. The CDR3 consists of 15 residues. Germline V CDR1 and CDR2: GTSNPN, SVGIG (reference sequence). Trimming stripped 1 base from V and 8 bases from J, with 17 bases between. CDR3 loop: CAWSGDSPSGEKLFF. CDR3 nucleotide sequence: TGTGCCTGGAGTGGCGACAGCCCTTCGGGCGAAAAACTGTTTTTT.

This clone occurred a few times. The chain links TRBV5-5 to TRBJ2-5, with unresolved D. Trimming took off 3 bases at V and 4 bases at J, with 7 bases between the two ends. Germline V CDR1 and CDR2: SGHKS, YYEKEE (reference sequence). The CDR3 length is 12 residues. The CDR3 region is CASSYTVETQYF. The CDR3 nucleotides are TGTGCCAGCAGCTATACGGTAGAGACCCAGTACTTC.

V is TRBV19 and J is TRBJ2-2; TRBD2 agrees at 10 bases. Germline lookup yields CDR1 LNHDA and CDR2 SQIVND (reference sequence). The CDR3 has 16 amino acids. Unmatched junction bases numbered 5, after V lost 7 bases and J lost 0 bases. This CDR3 is CASKFGLAANTGELFF. CDR3 bases: TGTGCCAGTAAATTCGGACTAGCGGCGAACACCGGGGAGCTGTTTTTT.

This clone has more than one count but fewer than ten. V and J are TRBV11-2 and TRBJ1-1; D perhaps matches TRBD1 (5 bases). The CDR3 contains 15 residues. The ends were cut back, 3 bases at V and 1 base at J, with 12 bases in the middle. CDR1 and CDR2 (germline): SGHAT, FQNNGV. CDR3 nucleotides: TGTGCCAGCAGCTTGCGGGGGTGGGGGAACACTGAAGCTTTCTTT. Protein product: CASSLRGWGNTEAFF.

The chain couples TRBV14 to TRBJ1-2; a possible D gene is TRBD1 (6 bases). Trimming left V 5 bases short and J 2 bases short, with 18 bases between. The length of the CDR3 is 16 residues. Germline V gene data show CDR1 as SGHDN and CDR2 as FVKESK. The CDR3 loop is CASSSMGAGGNYGYTF. In DNA form, the CDR3 reads TGTGCCAGCAGCTCCATGGGGGCCGGGGGGAACTATGGCTACACCTTC.

This clone has more than one count but fewer than ten. The chain links TRBV7-9 to TRBJ1-3; the D gene is possibly TRBD1 (5 bases). The V gene's germline CDR1 is SEHNR and CDR2 FQNEAQ (reference sequence). V lost 2 bases, J lost 3 bases, and 5 bases lay in between. This CDR3 has 13 residues. CDR3 protein: CASSLQGGNTIYF. The CDR3 coding sequence is TGTGCCAGCAGCTTACAGGGTGGAAACACCATATATTTT.

The rearrangement links TRBV11-3 to TRBJ2-1, with 8 bases fitting TRBD2. J lost 2 bases, V lost 5 bases, and 5 bases had no gene match. The germline V gene has CDR1 SGHNT and CDR2 YENEEA. This CDR3 is 15 amino acids long. CDR3 DNA sequence: TGTGCCAGCAGCGTGTCGGGACTAGCCTACAATGAGCAGTTCTTC. Its protein is CASSVSGLAYNEQFF. Filled out from reference TRBV11-3 and TRBJ2-1, the complete variable domain reads EAGVVQSPRYKIIEKKQPVAFWCNPISGHNTLYWYLQNLGQGPELLIRYENEEAVDDSQLPKDRFSAERLKGVDSTLKIQPAELGDSAVYLCASSVSGLAYNEQFFGPGTRLTVL.